This T cell receptor beta chain was identified during a study of blood T cell repertoires in COVID-19. Across the whole study: PBMCs, B-cell-depleted T cells, or T cells provided the cDNA or gDNA that made up the material.

Germline lookup yields CDR1 SGHNT and CDR2 YENEEA. This CDR3 has 13 amino acids. V gave up 6 bases and J gave up 10 bases; unmatched junction bases: 9. In the study's own analysis: Cell counts per sample came from amplifying reference gene primers. Measured with immunoSEQ multiplex PCR; TCRdb has only the in-frame clones, and not every one. V and J calls and clone size follow that table, whereas D and trimming were derived from the DNA. The repertoire holds about 180,000 clones, with around 90% as singletons. This sequence was found in a woman aged 50 to 60 with acute or convalescent COVID-19. The rearrangement joins TRBV11-3 to TRBJ1-1, with 9 bases identical to TRBD1. Input material: peripheral blood. The CDR3 spells CASSYTGGFGAFF. The CDR3 nucleotides are TGTGCCAGCAGTTACACAGGGGGCTTCGGAGCTTTCTTT. The full variable domain, in which reference TRBV11-3 and TRBJ1-1 provide the parts outside the CDR3, is EAGVVQSPRYKIIEKKQPVAFWCNPISGHNTLYWYLQNLGQGPELLIRYENEEAVDDSQLPKDRFSAERLKGVDSTLKIQPAELGDSAVYLCASSYTGGFGAFFGQGTRLTVV.